Listed below are T cell receptor beta chains from one sample, sequenced in a study of blood T cells in healthy people across ages. TCRdb reprocessed the 5' RACE reads with MiXCR, giving one entry per CDR3 protein. The data contain over 700,000 distinct CDR3 sequences, approximately 25% of them singletons. The same specimen was also included in a second study, on T cells of mothers and their children.

The sequencing sample was made of blood. Receptor source: a boy between 10 and 17 years old in good health. CDR3s include the opening cysteine and the closing phenylalanine or tryptophan. Fields, in order: CDR3 length, clone size, D gene, V gene, J gene, CDR3 protein, CDR3 DNA. D genes are given only for firm matches. Only some rows state a clone size, as once, few, many or a class for expanded clones.

>17|NA|TRBD1|TRBV7-2|TRBJ2-3
CASSLAPGGTGGDTQYF
TGTGCCAGCAGCTTAGCCCCTGGGGGGACAGGGGGGGATACGCAGTATTTT
>17|NA|TRBD2|TRBV28|TRBJ2-3
CASSWGGTSDSTDTQYF
TGTGCCAGCAGTTGGGGAGGGACTAGCGACAGCACAGATACGCAGTATTTT
>18|NA|NA|TRBV6-5|TRBJ2-2
CASSFKIKLAKNTGELFF
TGTGCCAGCAGTTTCAAAATTAAACTAGCAAAGAACACCGGGGAGCTGTTTTTT
>15|few|TRBD1|TRBV9|TRBJ2-3
CASREDRGGSDTQYF
TGTGCCAGCAGAGAAGACAGGGGTGGTTCAGATACGCAGTATTTT
>10|NA|NA|TRBV24-1|TRBJ2-7
CAQGLYEQYF
TGTGCGCAGGGTCTATACGAGCAGTACTTC
>13|NA|NA|TRBV27|TRBJ2-1
CASGLQGLNEQFF
TGTGCCAGCGGTTTACAGGGACTCAATGAGCAGTTCTTC
>14|few|NA|TRBV6-2/TRBV6-3|TRBJ2-1
CASSPRGPYNEQFF
TGTGCCAGCAGCCCGAGAGGGCCCTACAATGAGCAGTTCTTC
>15|few|TRBD1|TRBV9|TRBJ1-5
CASSPGQGYGQPQHF
TGTGCCAGCAGCCCCGGACAGGGGTATGGTCAGCCCCAGCATTTT
>15|NA|TRBD2|TRBV28|TRBJ2-7
CASSSSGTNHYEQYF
TGTGCCAGCAGTTCTAGCGGGACCAATCACTACGAGCAGTACTTC
>14|NA|NA|TRBV20-1|TRBJ1-4
CSASVRMTNEKLFF
TGCAGTGCTAGTGTCCGGATGACTAATGAAAAACTGTTTTTT
>14|NA|TRBD1|TRBV7-2|TRBJ1-4
CASSAWDSNEKLFF
TGTGCCAGCAGCGCCTGGGACAGTAATGAAAAACTGTTTTTT
>15|once|NA|TRBV27|TRBJ2-6
CASRSRGSGANVLTF
TGTGCCAGCAGATCAAGGGGATCTGGGGCCAACGTCCTGACTTTC
>14|NA|NA|TRBV15|TRBJ1-2
CATRRDRSDYGYTF
TGTGCCACCAGACGAGACCGGAGTGACTATGGCTACACCTTC
>14|few|NA|TRBV28|TRBJ2-5
CASSLGLVQETQYF
TGTGCCAGCAGTTTAGGCTTAGTTCAAGAGACCCAGTACTTC
>13|NA|NA|TRBV29-1|TRBJ2-5
CSVVEGNQEAQYF
TGCAGCGTTGTAGAAGGGAACCAAGAGGCCCAGTACTTC
>12|NA|NA|TRBV10-3|TRBJ2-7
CAISDLISEQYF
TGTGCCATCAGCGATCTTATCTCCGAGCAGTACTTC
>15|few|NA|TRBV28|TRBJ2-7
CASSFSGAGSYEQYF
TGTGCCAGCAGTTTCAGTGGCGCGGGCTCCTACGAGCAGTACTTC
>14|many|NA|TRBV20-1|TRBJ2-5
CSARDGIAQETQYF
TGCAGTGCTAGAGATGGGATAGCCCAGGAGACCCAGTACTTC
>14|once|TRBD2|TRBV20-1|TRBJ2-7
CSAAQLAGAYEQYF
TGCAGTGCTGCCCAACTAGCGGGGGCCTACGAGCAGTACTTC
>13|NA|NA|TRBV29-1|TRBJ2-3
CSVLGLTVNTQYF
TGCAGCGTCCTCGGACTTACGGTGAATACGCAGTATTTT
>13|few|NA|TRBV20-1|TRBJ2-4
CSASGTPGNIQYF
TGCAGTGCTAGCGGGACGCCAGGAAACATTCAGTACTTC
>15|once|NA|TRBV7-2|TRBJ1-2
CASSLEPLGNYGYTF
TGTGCCAGCAGCTTAGAACCTCTCGGAAACTATGGCTACACCTTC
>12|many|TRBD1|TRBV28|TRBJ2-1
CASSWDSNEQFF
TGTGCCAGCAGCTGGGACAGCAATGAGCAGTTCTTC
>14|few|NA|TRBV11-1|TRBJ1-2
CASSRNSFNYGYTF
TGTGCCAGCAGCAGGAACAGCTTTAACTATGGCTACACCTTC
>15|NA|NA|TRBV5-1|TRBJ1-1
CASSFLGGGNTEAFF
TGCGCCAGCAGTTTTCTAGGGGGAGGGAACACTGAAGCTTTCTTT
>13|many|NA|TRBV7-2|TRBJ2-5
CASSLDYQETQYF
TGTGCCAGCAGCTTAGACTACCAAGAGACCCAGTACTTC
>20|NA|NA|TRBV5-5|TRBJ2-7
CASSLFTGPWKGPRGNEQYF
TGTGCCAGCAGCTTGTTCACAGGCCCGTGGAAGGGACCCCGCGGAAACGAGCAGTACTTC
>15|few|NA|TRBV3-1|TRBJ1-1
CASSLVGGMNTEAFF
TGTGCCAGCAGCCTCGTCGGGGGAATGAACACTGAAGCTTTCTTT
>16|NA|NA|TRBV5-1|TRBJ2-7
CASSSEPGPISYEQYF
TGCGCCAGCAGCTCGGAGCCGGGCCCGATCTCCTACGAGCAGTACTTC
>16|few|NA|TRBV4-1|TRBJ2-1
CASSQEAASSYNEQFF
TGCGCCAGCAGCCAAGAAGCAGCGAGTTCCTACAATGAGCAGTTCTTC
>13|NA|NA|TRBV18|TRBJ2-6
CASPLGGANVLTF
TGTGCCAGCCCACTCGGTGGGGCCAACGTCCTGACTTTC
>12|few|NA|TRBV6-6|TRBJ2-3
CAIGLVTDTQYF
TGTGCCATTGGGTTGGTAACAGATACGCAGTATTTT
>12|NA|NA|TRBV10-3|TRBJ2-7
CAIRTARSEQYF
TGTGCCATTCGGACAGCCCGTTCCGAGCAGTACTTC
>15|few|NA|TRBV7-9|TRBJ1-1
CASSFLRGVNTEAFF
TGTGCCAGCAGCTTCTTGAGGGGCGTGAACACTGAAGCTTTCTTT
>14|few|NA|TRBV12-5|TRBJ1-5
CASGLQGGNQPQHF
TGTGCTAGTGGTCTCCAGGGAGGCAATCAGCCCCAGCATTTT
>15|few|TRBD1|TRBV29-1|TRBJ2-3
CSVDYPGQAGDTQYF
TGCAGCGTCGACTACCCGGGACAGGCTGGAGATACGCAGTATTTT
>16|NA|NA|TRBV5-1|TRBJ2-7
CASSSVGTFAYDEQYF
TGCGCCAGCAGCTCAGTCGGGACGTTTGCCTATGACGAGCAGTACTTC
>21|NA|TRBD1|TRBV5-1|TRBJ2-4
CASSSQDRVEIKFLAKNIQYF
TGCGCCAGCAGCTCCCAGGACAGGGTGGAGATCAAATTTCTAGCCAAAAACATTCAGTACTTC
>12|NA|NA|TRBV29-1|TRBJ2-5
CSEIGAQETQYF
TGCAGCGAGATAGGGGCACAAGAGACCCAGTACTTC
>15|few|TRBD2|TRBV12-3/TRBV12-4|TRBJ2-1
CASSSGASSYNEQFF
TGTGCCAGCAGTAGCGGGGCCAGCTCCTACAATGAGCAGTTCTTC
>13|few|NA|TRBV2|TRBJ2-5
CASRRGFQETQYF
TGTGCCAGCCGACGGGGGTTCCAAGAGACCCAGTACTTC
>15|few|NA|TRBV7-2|TRBJ2-7
CASSLFVGDSYEQYF
TGTGCCAGCAGCTTGTTTGTGGGGGACTCCTACGAGCAGTACTTC
>13|NA|NA|TRBV20-1|TRBJ1-4
CSARDRWGEELFF
TGCAGTGCTAGAGATCGGTGGGGTGAAGAACTGTTTTTT
>16|NA|NA|TRBV6-1|TRBJ2-3
CASSEFRAGLTDTQYF
TGTGCCAGCAGTGAATTTCGGGCGGGGTTGACAGATACGCAGTATTTT
>15|few|NA|TRBV12-3/TRBV12-4|TRBJ2-6
CASSPPSPGANVLTF
TGTGCCAGCAGTCCGCCTAGTCCTGGGGCCAACGTCCTGACTTTC
>16|few|TRBD2|TRBV5-1|TRBJ2-3
CASSLGTSGGPDTQYF
TGCGCCAGCAGCCTCGGGACTAGCGGGGGGCCGGATACGCAGTATTTT
>13|few|TRBD1|TRBV29-1|TRBJ1-1
CSVQQGANTEAFF
TGCAGCGTCCAACAGGGGGCGAACACTGAAGCTTTCTTT
>14|few|TRBD1|TRBV28|TRBJ2-7
CASSLTDRDYEQYF
TGTGCCAGCAGTTTAACCGACAGGGACTACGAGCAGTACTTC
>13|NA|TRBD2|TRBV29-1|TRBJ2-1
CSVGGTRFYEQFF
TGCAGCGTTGGCGGGACTAGGTTTTATGAGCAGTTCTTC
>14|NA|NA|TRBV5-1|TRBJ1-1
CASSSGVSNTEAFF
TGCGCCAGCAGCTCGGGAGTCTCTAACACTGAAGCTTTCTTT
>17|few|TRBD2|TRBV3-1|TRBJ2-7
CASSPGLAELTGGEQYF
TGTGCCAGCAGCCCGGGACTAGCGGAGCTCACCGGGGGGGAGCAGTACTTC
>15|NA|NA|TRBV6-2/TRBV6-3|TRBJ2-6
CASSLFSSGANVLTF
TGTGCCAGCAGTTTGTTCTCCTCTGGGGCCAACGTCCTGACTTTC
>14|NA|TRBD1|TRBV7-9|TRBJ2-1
CASSWTGAGDEQFF
TGTGCCAGCAGCTGGACAGGGGCAGGGGATGAGCAGTTCTTC
>12|few|TRBD1|TRBV29-1|TRBJ1-2
CSAPGTGDGYTF
TGCAGCGCCCCCGGGACAGGTGATGGCTACACCTTC
>16|NA|TRBD1|TRBV20-1|TRBJ2-3
CSARDPGTGVTDTQYF
TGCAGTGCTAGAGATCCCGGGACAGGGGTCACAGATACGCAGTATTTT
>16|once|NA|TRBV5-1|TRBJ1-3
CASSLEDRSSGNTIYF
TGCGCCAGCAGCTTGGAAGACAGGTCCTCTGGAAACACCATATATTTT
>13|few|TRBD2|TRBV27|TRBJ2-4
CASSWTSGNIQYF
TGTGCCAGCAGTTGGACTAGCGGAAACATTCAGTACTTC
>14|NA|NA|TRBV9|TRBJ2-5
CASSVSAGTREQYF
TGTGCCAGCAGCGTTAGCGCGGGTACAAGAGAGCAGTACTTC
>13|NA|NA|TRBV20-1|TRBJ1-1
CSAREVGGTEAFF
TGCAGTGCTAGAGAAGTGGGGGGCACTGAAGCTTTCTTT